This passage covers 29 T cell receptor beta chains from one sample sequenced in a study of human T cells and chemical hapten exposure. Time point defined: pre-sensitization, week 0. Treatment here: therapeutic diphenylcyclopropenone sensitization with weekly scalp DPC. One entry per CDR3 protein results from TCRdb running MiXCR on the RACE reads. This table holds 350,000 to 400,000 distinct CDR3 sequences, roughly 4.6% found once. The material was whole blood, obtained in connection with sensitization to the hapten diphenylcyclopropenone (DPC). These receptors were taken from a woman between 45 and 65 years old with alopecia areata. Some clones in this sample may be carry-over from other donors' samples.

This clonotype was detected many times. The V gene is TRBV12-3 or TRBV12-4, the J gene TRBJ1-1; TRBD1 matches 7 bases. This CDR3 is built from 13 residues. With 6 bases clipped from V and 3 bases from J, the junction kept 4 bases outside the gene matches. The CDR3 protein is CASSLTGDTEAFF. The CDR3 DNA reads TGTGCCAGCAGCCTCACAGGGGACACTGAAGCTTTCTTT.

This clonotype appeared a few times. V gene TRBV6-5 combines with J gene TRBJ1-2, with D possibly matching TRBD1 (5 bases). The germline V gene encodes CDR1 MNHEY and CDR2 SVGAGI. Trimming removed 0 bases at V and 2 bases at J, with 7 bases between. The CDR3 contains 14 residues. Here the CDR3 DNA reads TGTGCCAGCAGTTACTCAAGGGGCAACTATGGCTACACCTTC. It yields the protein CASSYSRGNYGYTF.

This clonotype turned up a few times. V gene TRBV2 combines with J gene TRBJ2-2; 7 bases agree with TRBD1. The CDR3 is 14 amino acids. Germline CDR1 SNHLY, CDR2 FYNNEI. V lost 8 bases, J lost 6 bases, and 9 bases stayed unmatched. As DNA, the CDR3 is TGTGCCAGCCAACAGGGGAGTCGGGCCGGGGAGCTGTTTTTT. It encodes CASQQGSRAGELFF. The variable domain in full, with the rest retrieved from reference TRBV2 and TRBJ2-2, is EPEVTQTPSHQVTQMGQEVILRCVPISNHLYFYWYRQILGQKVEFLVSFYNNEISEKSEIFDDQFSVERPDGSNFTLKIRSTKLEDSAMYFCASQQGSRAGELFFGEGSRLTVL.

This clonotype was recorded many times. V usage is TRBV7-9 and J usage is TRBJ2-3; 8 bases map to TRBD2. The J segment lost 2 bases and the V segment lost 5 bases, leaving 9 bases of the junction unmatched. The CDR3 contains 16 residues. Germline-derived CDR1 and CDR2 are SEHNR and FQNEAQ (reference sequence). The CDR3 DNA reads TGTGCCAGCAGCCCGGTTAGCGGGACCCTCACAGATACGCAGTATTTT. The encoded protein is CASSPVSGTLTDTQYF. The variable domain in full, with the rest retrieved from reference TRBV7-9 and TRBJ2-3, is DTGVSQNPRHKITKRGQNVTFRCDPISEHNRLYWYRQTLGQGPEFLTYFQNEAQLEKSRLLSDRFSAERPKGSFSTLEIQRTEQGDSAMYLCASSPVSGTLTDTQYFGPGTRLTVL.

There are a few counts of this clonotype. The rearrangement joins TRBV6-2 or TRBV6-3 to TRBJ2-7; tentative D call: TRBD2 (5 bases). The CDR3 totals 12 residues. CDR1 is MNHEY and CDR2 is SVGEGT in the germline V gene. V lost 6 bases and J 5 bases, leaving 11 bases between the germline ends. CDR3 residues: CASSGVRDEQYF. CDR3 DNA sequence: TGTGCCAGCAGCGGCGTGCGGGACGAGCAGTACTTC.

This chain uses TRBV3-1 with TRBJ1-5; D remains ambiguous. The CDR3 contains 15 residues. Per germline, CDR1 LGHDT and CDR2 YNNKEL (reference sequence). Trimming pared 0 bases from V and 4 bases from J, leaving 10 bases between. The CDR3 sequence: CASSQDFSFNQPQHF. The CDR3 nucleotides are TGTGCCAGCAGCCAAGATTTCTCCTTTAATCAGCCCCAGCATTTT.

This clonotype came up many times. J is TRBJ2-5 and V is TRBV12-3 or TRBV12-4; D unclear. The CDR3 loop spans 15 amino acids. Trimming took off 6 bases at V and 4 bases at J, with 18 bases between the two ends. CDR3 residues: CASSPAWPSGETQYF. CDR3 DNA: TGTGCCAGCAGCCCCGCGTGGCCGTCGGGAGAGACCCAGTACTTC.

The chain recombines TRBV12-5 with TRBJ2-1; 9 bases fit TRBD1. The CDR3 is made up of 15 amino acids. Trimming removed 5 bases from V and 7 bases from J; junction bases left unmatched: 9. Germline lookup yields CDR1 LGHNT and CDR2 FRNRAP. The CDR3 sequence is CASGLGTGRLNEQFF. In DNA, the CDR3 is TGTGCTAGTGGTCTAGGGACAGGGCGGTTGAATGAGCAGTTCTTC.

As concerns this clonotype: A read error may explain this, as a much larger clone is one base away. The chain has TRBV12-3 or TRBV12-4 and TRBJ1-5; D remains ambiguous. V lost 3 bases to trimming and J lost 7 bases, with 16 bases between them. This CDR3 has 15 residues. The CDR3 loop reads CASSLGWVGGQPQHF. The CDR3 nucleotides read TGTGCCAGCAGTTTGGGTTGGGTGGGCGGGCAGCCCCAGCATTTT.

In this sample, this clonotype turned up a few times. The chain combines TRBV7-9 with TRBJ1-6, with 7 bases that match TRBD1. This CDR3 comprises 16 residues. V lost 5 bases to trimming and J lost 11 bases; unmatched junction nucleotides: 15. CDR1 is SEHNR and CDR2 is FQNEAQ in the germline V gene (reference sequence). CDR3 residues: CASSHAQGRGIPPLHF. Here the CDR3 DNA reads TGTGCCAGCAGCCACGCACAGGGGCGTGGGATACCACCCCTCCACTTT.

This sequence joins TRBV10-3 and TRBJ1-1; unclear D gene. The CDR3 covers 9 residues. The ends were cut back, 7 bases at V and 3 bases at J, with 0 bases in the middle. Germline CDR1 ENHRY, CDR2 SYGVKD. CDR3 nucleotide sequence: TGTGCCATCAACACTGAAGCTTTCTTT. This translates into CAINTEAFF.

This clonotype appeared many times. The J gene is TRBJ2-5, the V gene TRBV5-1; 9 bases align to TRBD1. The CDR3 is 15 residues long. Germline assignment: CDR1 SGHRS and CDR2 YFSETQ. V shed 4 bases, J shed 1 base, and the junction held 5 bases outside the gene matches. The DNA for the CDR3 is TGCGCCAGCAGCCTGGACAGGGGCAGCCAAGAGACCCAGTACTTC. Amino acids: CASSLDRGSQETQYF.

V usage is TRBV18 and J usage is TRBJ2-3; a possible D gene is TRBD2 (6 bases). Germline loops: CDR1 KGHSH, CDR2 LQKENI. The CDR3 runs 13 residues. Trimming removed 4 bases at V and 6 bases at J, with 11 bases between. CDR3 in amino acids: CASSRREWDTQYF. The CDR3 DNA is TGTGCCAGCTCACGCCGGGAGTGGGATACGCAGTATTTT.

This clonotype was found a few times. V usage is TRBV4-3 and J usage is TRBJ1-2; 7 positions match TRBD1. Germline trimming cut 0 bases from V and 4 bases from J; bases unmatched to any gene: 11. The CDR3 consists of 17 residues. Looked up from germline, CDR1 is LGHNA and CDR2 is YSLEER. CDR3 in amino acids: CASSQDIGSGGFYGYTF. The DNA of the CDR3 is TGCGCCAGCAGCCAAGATATTGGGTCAGGGGGATTCTATGGCTACACCTTC.

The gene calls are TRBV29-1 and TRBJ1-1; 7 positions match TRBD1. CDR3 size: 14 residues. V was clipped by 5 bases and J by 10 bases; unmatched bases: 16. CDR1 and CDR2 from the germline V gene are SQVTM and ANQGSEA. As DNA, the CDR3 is TGCAGCGTTCAAATAGGAGGGGGCGAAGTTGGAGCTTTCTTT. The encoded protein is CSVQIGGGEVGAFF.

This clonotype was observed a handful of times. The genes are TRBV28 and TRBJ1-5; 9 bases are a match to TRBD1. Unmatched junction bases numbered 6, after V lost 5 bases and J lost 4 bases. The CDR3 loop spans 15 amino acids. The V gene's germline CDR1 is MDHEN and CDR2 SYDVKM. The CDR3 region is CASSKQGALNQPQHF. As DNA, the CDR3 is TGTGCCAGCAGTAAACAGGGGGCTCTGAATCAGCCCCAGCATTTT.

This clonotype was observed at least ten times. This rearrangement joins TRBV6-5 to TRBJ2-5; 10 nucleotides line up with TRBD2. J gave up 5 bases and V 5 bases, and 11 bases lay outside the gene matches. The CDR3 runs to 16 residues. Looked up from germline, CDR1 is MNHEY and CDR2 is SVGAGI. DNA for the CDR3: TGTGCCAGCAGTCACAGGGCTAGCGGGAGAGGGGAGACCCAGTACTTC. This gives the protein CASSHRASGRGETQYF.

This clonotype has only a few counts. The CDR3 nucleotides read TGTGCCAGTAGTGCCACTCAGGGGAGCGAGCAGTTCTTC. It specifies CASSATQGSEQFF. The chain links TRBV19 to TRBJ2-1; D is possibly TRBD1 (6 bases). With 5 bases removed from V and 10 bases from J, the gap between germline ends came to 15 bases. The V gene's germline CDR1 is LNHDA and CDR2 SQIVND (reference sequence). This CDR3 is built from 13 residues. The full variable domain, its missing parts supplied by reference TRBV19 and TRBJ2-1, is DGGITQSPKYLFRKEGQNVTLSCEQNLNHDAMYWYRQDPGQGLRLIYYSQIVNDFQKGDIAEGYSVSREKKESFPLTVTSAQKNPTAFYLCASSATQGSEQFFGPGTRLTVL.

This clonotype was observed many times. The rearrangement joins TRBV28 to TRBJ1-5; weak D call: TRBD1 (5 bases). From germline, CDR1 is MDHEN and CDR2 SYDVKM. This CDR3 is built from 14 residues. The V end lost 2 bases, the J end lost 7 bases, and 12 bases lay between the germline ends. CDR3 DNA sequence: TGTGCCAGCAGTTTAGTGGCAGGGAGCCAGCCCCAGCATTTT. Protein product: CASSLVAGSQPQHF.

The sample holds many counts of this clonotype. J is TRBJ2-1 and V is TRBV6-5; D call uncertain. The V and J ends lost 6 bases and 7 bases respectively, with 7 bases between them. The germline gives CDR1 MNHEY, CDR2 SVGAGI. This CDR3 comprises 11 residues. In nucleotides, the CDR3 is TGTGCCAGCAGCAACGGTAATGAGCAGTTCTTC. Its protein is CASSNGNEQFF.

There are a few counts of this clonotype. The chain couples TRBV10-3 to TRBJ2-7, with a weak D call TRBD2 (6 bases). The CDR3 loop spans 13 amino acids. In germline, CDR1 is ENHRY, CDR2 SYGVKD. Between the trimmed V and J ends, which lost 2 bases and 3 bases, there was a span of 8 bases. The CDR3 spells CAISEASVYEQYF. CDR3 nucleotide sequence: TGTGCCATCAGTGAGGCTAGCGTCTACGAGCAGTACTTC.

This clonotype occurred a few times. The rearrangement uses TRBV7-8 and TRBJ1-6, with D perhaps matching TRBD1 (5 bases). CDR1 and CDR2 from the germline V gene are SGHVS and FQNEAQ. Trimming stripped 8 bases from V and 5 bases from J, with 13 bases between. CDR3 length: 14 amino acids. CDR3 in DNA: TGTGCCAGCGGGGCAGTGAGAGATAATTCACCCCTCCACTTT. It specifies CASGAVRDNSPLHF. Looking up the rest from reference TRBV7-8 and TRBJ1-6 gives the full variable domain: GAGVSQSPRYKVAKRGQDVALRCDPISGHVSLFWYQQALGQGPEFLTYFQNEAQLDKSGLPSDRFFAERPEGSVSTLKIQRTQQEDSAVYLCASGAVRDNSPLHFGNGTRLTVT.

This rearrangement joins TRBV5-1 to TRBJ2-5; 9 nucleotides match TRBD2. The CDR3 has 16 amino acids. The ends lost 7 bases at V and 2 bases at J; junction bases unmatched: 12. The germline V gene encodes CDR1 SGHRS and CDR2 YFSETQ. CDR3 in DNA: TGCGCCAGCCGCAGCGGCGCTAGCGGGGTGCAAGAGACCCAGTACTTC. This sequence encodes CASRSGASGVQETQYF. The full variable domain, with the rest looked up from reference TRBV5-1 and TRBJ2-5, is KAGVTQTPRYLIKTRGQQVTLSCSPISGHRSVSWYQQTPGQGLQFLFEYFSETQRNKGNFPGRFSGRQFSNSRSEMNVSTLELGDSALYLCASRSGASGVQETQYFGPGTRLLVL.

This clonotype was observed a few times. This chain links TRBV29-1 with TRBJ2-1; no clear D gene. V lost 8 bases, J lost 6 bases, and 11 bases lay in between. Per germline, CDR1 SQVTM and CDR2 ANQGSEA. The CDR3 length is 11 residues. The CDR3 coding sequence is TGCAGCCAAGGGTACTCCAATGAGCAGTTCTTC. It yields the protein CSQGYSNEQFF.

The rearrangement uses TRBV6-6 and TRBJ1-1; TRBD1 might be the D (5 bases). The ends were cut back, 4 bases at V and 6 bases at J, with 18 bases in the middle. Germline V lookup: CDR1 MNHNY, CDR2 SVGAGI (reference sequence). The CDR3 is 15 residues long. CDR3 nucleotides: TGTGCCAGCAGTTTCCCGGGGCAGGGTGGGGCTGAAGCTTTCTTT. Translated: CASSFPGQGGAEAFF.

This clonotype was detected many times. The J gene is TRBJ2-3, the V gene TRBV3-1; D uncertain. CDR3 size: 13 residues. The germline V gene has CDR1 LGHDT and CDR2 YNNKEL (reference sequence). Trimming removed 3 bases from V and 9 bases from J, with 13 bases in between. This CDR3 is CASSHLRTETQYF. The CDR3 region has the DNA TGTGCCAGCAGCCATCTGAGAACTGAGACGCAGTATTTT.

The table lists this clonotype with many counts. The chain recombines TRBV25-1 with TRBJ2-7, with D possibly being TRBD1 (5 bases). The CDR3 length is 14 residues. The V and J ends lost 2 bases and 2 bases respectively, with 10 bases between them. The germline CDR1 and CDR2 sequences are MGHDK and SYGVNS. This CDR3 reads CASSEAWTTYEQYF. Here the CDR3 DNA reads TGTGCCAGCAGTGAAGCTTGGACAACCTACGAGCAGTACTTC.

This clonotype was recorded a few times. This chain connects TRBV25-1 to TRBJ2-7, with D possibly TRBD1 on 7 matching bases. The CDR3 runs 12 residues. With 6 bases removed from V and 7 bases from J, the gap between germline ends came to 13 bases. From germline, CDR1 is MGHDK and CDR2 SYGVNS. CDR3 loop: CASSRGALEQYF. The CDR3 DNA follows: TGTGCCAGCAGCAGGGGGGCGCTGGAGCAGTACTTC.

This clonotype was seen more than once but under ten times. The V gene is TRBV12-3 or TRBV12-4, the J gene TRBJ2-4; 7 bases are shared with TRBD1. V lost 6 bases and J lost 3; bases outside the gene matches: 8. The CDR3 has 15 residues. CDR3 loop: CASRGETGSKNIQYF. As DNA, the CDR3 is TGTGCCAGCAGGGGCGAGACAGGGAGCAAAAACATTCAGTACTTC.